This TCR beta chain was profiled in a study of blood T cell repertoires in COVID-19. Libraries were prepared by immunoSEQ multiplex PCR; TCRdb keeps only in-frame clonotypes and omits some of them. The top ten hold less than 4.5% of the sample, which has 180,000 or so clones, around 83% seen once. J was trimmed by 4 bases and V by 8 bases; bases with no gene match: 4. Germline CDR1 reads MDHEN; CDR2 reads SYDVKM. The length of the CDR3 is 13 residues. The receptor was derived from a woman aged 50 to 60 in a cohort exposed to, infected with or recovered from COVID-19 (not recorded which). V and J are TRBV28 and TRBJ2-7; 11 bases are a match to TRBD1. Sample: PBMCs or T cells enriched from blood (not recorded which). Here the CDR3 reads CASGQGAPYEQYF. CDR3 DNA sequence: TGTGCCAGCGGACAGGGGGCTCCGTACGAGCAGTACTTC.